This TCR beta chain was retrieved from a study of T cells in Graves' hyperthyroidism and ophthalmopathy. The authors took PBMCs from over 8.5 ml fresh peripheral blood. This clonotype was seen a single time. What it binds is not known. In germline, CDR1 is MGHRA, CDR2 YSYEKL. Trimming removed 3 bases from V and 4 bases from J; junction bases left unmatched: 8. The CDR3 runs 16 residues. TCR beta CDR3 regions were amplified from RNA. A set of HTBI primers served as the primers for a first-round RT-PCR of the TCR CDR3. Each CDR3 protein is one row after TCRdb ran MiXCR on the multiplex PCR reads. This table has some 500,000 distinct CDR3 sequences, about 16% appearing once. Regarding the study as a whole: Prediction of ophthalmopathy progression came a median approximately 7 months pre-onset.

This TCR was sampled from a woman in her 30s with Graves' ophthalmopathy. The sequenced material came from blood. J is TRBJ1-2 and V is TRBV4-1; 10 bases align to TRBD1. The CDR3: CASSQETGGASYGYTF. For the CDR3, the DNA is TGCGCCAGCAGCCAGGAGACAGGGGGCGCAAGCTATGGCTACACCTTC.